The next 5 T cell receptor beta chains were all read from a single sample in a study of shared clonotypes between healthy human individuals. Profiled with immunoSEQ multiplex PCR; TCRdb holds only in-frame clones, not every one. The table lists 2 million to 2.5 million clones, roughly 95% of them singletons. The sequenced material came from naive CD4+ T cells sorted from blood. Subset noted: CD45RA+ positively selected. The receptors here all came from a young man in good health.

The J gene is TRBJ2-1, the V gene TRBV11-2; D might be TRBD2 (5 bases). The CDR3 has 14 residues. From germline, CDR1 is SGHAT and CDR2 FQNNGV. Between the trimmed V and J ends, which lost 5 bases and 7 bases, there was a span of 15 bases. The CDR3 protein is CASSQLRESNEQFF. The CDR3 DNA reads as TGTGCCAGCAGCCAATTGAGGGAAAGTAATGAGCAGTTCTTC.

The rearrangement joins TRBV6-5 to TRBJ2-7, with 7 bases that match TRBD1. The J segment lost 1 base and the V segment lost 6 bases, leaving 9 bases of the junction unmatched. This CDR3 contains 15 residues. Germline loops: CDR1 MNHEY, CDR2 SVGAGI. In nucleotides, the CDR3 is TGTGCCAGCAGAGTGCCGGGACAGAATTCCTACGAGCAGTACTTC. Its translation is CASRVPGQNSYEQYF.

Remarks on this clone: Being one base from a much bigger clone, this may be a read error. This specimen includes other DNA sequences encoding the same CDR3. The gene calls are TRBV29-1 and TRBJ1-1, with 7 bases identical to TRBD1. The germline V gene has CDR1 SQVTM and CDR2 ANQGSEA. CDR3 length equals 13 residues. Written as DNA, the CDR3 is TGCAGTGTTGAGGGACAGATGAACACTGAAGCTTTCTTT. It translates to CSVEGQMNTEAFF.

The rearrangement joins TRBV28 to TRBJ1-2; maybe TRBD1 (5 bases). V was shortened by 6 bases and J by 4 bases, with 18 bases between the two germline ends. This CDR3 has 15 amino acids. Germline V gives CDR1 MDHEN, CDR2 SYDVKM. CDR3 residues: CASRTGTVGGYGYTF. The CDR3 DNA is TGTGCCAGCAGGACCGGGACGGTGGGGGGCTATGGCTACACCTTC.

On this clone itself: Distinct nucleotide sequences in the sample also encode this CDR3. The chain is built from TRBV30 and TRBJ1-2; TRBD1 is a possible D gene (5 bases). Germline loops: CDR1 GTSNPN, CDR2 SVGIG (reference sequence). CDR3 length equals 12 residues. Trimming removed 3 bases from V and 1 base from J, with 6 bases in between. The CDR3 DNA sequence: TGTGCCTGGAGACAGGATAACTATGGCTACACCTTC. Translation: CAWRQDNYGYTF.